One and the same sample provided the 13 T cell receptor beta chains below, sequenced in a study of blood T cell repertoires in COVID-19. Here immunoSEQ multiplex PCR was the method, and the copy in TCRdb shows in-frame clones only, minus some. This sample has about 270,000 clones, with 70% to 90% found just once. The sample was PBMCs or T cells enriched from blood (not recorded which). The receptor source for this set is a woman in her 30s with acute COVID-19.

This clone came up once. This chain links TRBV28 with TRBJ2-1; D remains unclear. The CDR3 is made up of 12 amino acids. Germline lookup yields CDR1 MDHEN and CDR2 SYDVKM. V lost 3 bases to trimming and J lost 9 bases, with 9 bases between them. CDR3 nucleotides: TGTGCCAGCAGTTTCAGAACCCGTGAGCAGTTCTTC. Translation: CASSFRTREQFF.

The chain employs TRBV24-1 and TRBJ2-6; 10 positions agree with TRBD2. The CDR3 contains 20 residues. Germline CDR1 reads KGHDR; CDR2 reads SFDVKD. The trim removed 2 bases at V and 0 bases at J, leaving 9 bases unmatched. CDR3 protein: CATSDSFPAGGPSGANVLTF. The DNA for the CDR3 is TGTGCCACCAGTGATTCGTTCCCAGCGGGAGGGCCCTCTGGGGCCAACGTCCTGACTTTC.

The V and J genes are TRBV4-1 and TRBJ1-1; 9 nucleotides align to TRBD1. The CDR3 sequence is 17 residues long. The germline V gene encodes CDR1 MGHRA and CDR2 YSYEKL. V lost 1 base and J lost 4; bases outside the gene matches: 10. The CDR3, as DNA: TGCGCCAGCAGCCAAGTGGGGGGACAGGGCTCCGGCACTGAAGCTTTCTTT. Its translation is CASSQVGGQGSGTEAFF.

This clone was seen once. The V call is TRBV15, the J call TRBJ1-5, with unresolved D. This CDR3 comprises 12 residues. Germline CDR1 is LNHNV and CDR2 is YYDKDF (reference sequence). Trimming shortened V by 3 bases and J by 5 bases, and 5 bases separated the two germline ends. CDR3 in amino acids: CATSSPYQPQHF. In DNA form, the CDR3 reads TGTGCCACCAGCAGTCCTTATCAGCCCCAGCATTTT.

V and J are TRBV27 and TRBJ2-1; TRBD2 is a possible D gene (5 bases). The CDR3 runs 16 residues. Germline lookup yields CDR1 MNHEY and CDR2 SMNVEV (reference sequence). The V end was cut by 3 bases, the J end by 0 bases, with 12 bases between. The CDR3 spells CASSLADWTSYNEQFF. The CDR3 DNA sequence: TGTGCCAGCAGTTTGGCGGACTGGACCTCCTACAATGAGCAGTTCTTC.

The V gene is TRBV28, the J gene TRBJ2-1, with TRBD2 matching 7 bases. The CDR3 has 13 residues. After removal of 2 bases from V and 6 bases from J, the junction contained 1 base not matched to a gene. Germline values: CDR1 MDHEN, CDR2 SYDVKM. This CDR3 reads CASSLRGVNEQFF. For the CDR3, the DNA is TGTGCCAGCAGTTTACGGGGGGTCAATGAGCAGTTCTTC. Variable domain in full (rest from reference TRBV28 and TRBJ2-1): DVKVTQSSRYLVKRTGEKVFLECVQDMDHENMFWYRQDPGLGLRLIYFSYDVKMKEKGDIPEGYSVSREKKERFSLILESASTNQTSMYLCASSLRGVNEQFFGPGTRLTVL.

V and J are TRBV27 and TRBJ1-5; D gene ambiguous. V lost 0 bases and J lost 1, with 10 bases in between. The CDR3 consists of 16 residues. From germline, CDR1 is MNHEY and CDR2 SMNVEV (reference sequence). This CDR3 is CASSLSLRESNQPQHF. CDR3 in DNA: TGTGCCAGCAGTTTATCCCTTCGAGAGAGCAATCAGCCCCAGCATTTT.

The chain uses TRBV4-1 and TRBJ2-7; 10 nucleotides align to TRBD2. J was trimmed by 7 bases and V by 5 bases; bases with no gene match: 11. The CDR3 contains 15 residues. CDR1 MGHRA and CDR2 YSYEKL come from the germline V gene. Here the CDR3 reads CASSSKLAGVGEQYF. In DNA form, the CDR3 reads TGCGCCAGCAGCTCAAAGCTAGCGGGAGTCGGGGAGCAGTACTTC.

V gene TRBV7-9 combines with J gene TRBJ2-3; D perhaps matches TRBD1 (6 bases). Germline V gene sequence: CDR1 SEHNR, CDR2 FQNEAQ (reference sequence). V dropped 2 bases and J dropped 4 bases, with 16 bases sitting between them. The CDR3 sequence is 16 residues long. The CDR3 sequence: CASSLSGRGAADTQYF. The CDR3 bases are TGTGCCAGCAGCTTATCGGGCAGGGGAGCCGCAGATACGCAGTATTTT.

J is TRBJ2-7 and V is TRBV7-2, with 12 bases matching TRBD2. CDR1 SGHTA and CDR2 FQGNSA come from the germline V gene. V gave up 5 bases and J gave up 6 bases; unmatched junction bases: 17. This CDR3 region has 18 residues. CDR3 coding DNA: TGTGCCAGCAGCCCAGGATCTAGCGGGAGGGCCAATTACTGCGAGCAGTACTTC. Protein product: CASSPGSSGRANYCEQYF. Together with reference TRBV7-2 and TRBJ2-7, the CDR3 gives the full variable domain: GAGVSQSPSNKVTEKGKDVELRCDPISGHTALYWYRQSLGQGLEFLIYFQGNSAPDKSGLPSDRFSAERTGGSVSTLTIQRTQQEDSAVYLCASSPGSSGRANYCEQYFGPGTRLTVT.

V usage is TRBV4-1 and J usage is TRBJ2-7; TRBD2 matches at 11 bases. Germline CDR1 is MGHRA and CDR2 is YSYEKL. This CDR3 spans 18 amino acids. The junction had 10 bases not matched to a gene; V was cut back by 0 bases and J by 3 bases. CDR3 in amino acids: CASSQDYGTSGKFYEQYF. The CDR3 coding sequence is TGCGCCAGCAGCCAAGATTATGGGACTAGCGGAAAATTCTACGAGCAGTACTTC.

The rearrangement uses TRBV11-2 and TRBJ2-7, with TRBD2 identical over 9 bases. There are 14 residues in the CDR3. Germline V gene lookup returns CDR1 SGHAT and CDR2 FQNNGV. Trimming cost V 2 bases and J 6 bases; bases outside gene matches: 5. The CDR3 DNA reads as TGTGCCAGCAGCTTAAATACAGCGGGAGGCGAGCAGTACTTC. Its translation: CASSLNTAGGEQYF. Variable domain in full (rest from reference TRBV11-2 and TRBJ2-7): EAGVAQSPRYKIIEKRQSVAFWCNPISGHATLYWYQQILGQGPKLLIQFQNNGVVDDSQLPKDRFSAERLKGVDSTLKIQPAKLEDSAVYLCASSLNTAGGEQYFGPGTRLTVT.

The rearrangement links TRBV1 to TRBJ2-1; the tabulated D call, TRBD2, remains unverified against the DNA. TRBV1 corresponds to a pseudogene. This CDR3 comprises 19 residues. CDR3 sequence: CTSSQGGGSSGSVYNEQFF. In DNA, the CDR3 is TGCACCAGCAGCCAAGGCGGGGGGTCTAGCGGGAGTGTATACAATGAGCAGTTCTTC.